The clone carrying this TCR beta chain was counted only a few times. Its antigen is not known. The source of the sample is a study of response to subunit inactivated influenza vaccine. Study findings and constraints: Few additional T cells are recruited per seasonal influenza vaccination, authors suggested.

MiXCR, run by TCRdb on the RT-PCR reads, gives a single entry per CDR3 protein. The sample gives some 480,000 distinct CDR3 sequences, 11% of which show up once; more than 10% is in the top ten. J lost 5 bases, V lost 1 base, and 4 bases had no gene match. Germline CDR1 is LGHNA and CDR2 is YNFKEQ. The CDR3 spans 15 residues. This TCR was sampled from a man aged 45-65 years who received an inactivated influenza vaccine. This material consisted of PBMCs from blood, taken around seven weeks after vaccination. This chain links TRBV4-2 with TRBJ1-4; 7 nucleotides align to TRBD1. The CDR3: CASSQAAGGNEKLFF. CDR3 DNA: TGTGCCAGCAGCCAAGCCGCAGGGGGAAATGAAAAACTGTTTTTT.